The rows below give T cell receptor beta chains drawn from one sample of a study of T cells expressing NK-cell markers. TCRdb derives one entry per CDR3 protein from the 5' RACE reads, leaving out DNA. In all, the sample yields approximately 110,000 distinct CDR3 sequences. The specimen sequenced was blood T cells: a sorted CD56 or NKG2C T cell subset, CD4+ or CD8+ T cells, or bulk PBMC T cells (not recorded which). Receptors were obtained from a woman between 18 and 70 years old in good health. The CDR3 runs from the conserved cysteine through the conserved F or W. The order of the fields is CDR3 protein, V gene, J gene.

CDR3aa: CASSLLQASGGSPLHF
v_gene: TRBV11-2
j_gene: TRBJ1-6

CDR3aa: CSVNRGISDEQYF
v_gene: TRBV29-1
j_gene: TRBJ2-7

CDR3aa: CASSSTGGDEKLFF
v_gene: TRBV12-3/TRBV12-4
j_gene: TRBJ1-4

CDR3aa: CATLDSYNEQFF
v_gene: TRBV2
j_gene: TRBJ2-1

CDR3aa: CASSQPSDRAETQYF
v_gene: TRBV13
j_gene: TRBJ2-5

CDR3aa: CATGAREEYEQYF
v_gene: TRBV6-2/TRBV6-3
j_gene: TRBJ2-7

CDR3aa: CASSLGTGGETQYF
v_gene: TRBV7-6
j_gene: TRBJ2-5

CDR3aa: CASNWVGDSPDTQYF
v_gene: TRBV5-1
j_gene: TRBJ2-3

CDR3aa: CASSLGWGTTDTQYF
v_gene: TRBV11-2
j_gene: TRBJ2-3

CDR3aa: CATSGGSTEAFF
v_gene: TRBV4-1
j_gene: TRBJ1-1

CDR3aa: CASSSTGGFYNEQFF
v_gene: TRBV12-3/TRBV12-4
j_gene: TRBJ2-1